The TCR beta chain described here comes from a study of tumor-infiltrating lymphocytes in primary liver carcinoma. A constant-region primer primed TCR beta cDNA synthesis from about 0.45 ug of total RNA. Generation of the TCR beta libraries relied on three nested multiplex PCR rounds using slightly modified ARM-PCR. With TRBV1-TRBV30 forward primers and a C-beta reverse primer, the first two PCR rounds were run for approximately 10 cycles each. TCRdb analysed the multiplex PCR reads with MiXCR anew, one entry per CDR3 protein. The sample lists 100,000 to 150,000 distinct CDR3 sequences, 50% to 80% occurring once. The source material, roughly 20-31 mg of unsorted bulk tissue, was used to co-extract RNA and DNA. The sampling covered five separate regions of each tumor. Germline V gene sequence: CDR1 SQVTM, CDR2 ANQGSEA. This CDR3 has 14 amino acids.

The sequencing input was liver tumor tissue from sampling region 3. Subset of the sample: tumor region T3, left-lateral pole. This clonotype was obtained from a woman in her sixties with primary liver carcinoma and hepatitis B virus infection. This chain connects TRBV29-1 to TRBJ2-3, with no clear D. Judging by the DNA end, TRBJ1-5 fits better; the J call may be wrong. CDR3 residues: CSVEAAERTDMQHF. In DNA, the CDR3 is TGCAGCGTTGAAGCGGCAGAGCGCACAGATATGCAGCATTTT.